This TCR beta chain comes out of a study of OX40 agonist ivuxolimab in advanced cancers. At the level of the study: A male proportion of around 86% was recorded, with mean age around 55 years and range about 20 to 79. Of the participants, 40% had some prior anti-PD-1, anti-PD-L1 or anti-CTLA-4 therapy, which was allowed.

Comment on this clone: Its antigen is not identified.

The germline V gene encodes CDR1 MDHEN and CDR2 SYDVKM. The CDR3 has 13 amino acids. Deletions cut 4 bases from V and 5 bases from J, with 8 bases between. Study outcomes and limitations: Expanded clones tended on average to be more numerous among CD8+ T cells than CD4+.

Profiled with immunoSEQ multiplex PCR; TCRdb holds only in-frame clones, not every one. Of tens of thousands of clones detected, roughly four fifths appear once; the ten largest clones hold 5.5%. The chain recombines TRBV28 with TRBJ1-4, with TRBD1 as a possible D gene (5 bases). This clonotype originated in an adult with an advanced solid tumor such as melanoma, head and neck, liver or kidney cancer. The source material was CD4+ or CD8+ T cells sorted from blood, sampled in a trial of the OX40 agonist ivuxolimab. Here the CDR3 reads CASSYRGNEKLFF. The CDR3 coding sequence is TGTGCCAGCAGTTATAGGGGCAATGAAAAACTGTTTTTT.